The 18 T cell receptor beta chains listed next were all sequenced from one sample in a study of metastatic and nonmetastatic thyroid tumors. TCRdb re-called the PCR reads via MiXCR. The data contain roughly 33,000 clones, roughly 19% of them singletons. None of the patients had undergone any treatment ahead of thyroid surgery. The material sequenced was blood. The source is a male donor with papillary thyroid cancer or a benign thyroid nodule (not recorded which). Some clones in this sample may be carry-over from other donors' samples.

This clone was recorded a few times. The chain couples TRBV2 to TRBJ2-5, with a weak D call TRBD1 (8 bases). The ends were cut back, 2 bases at V and 5 bases at J, with 15 bases in the middle. The CDR3 contains 15 residues. Germline V lookup: CDR1 SNHLY, CDR2 FYNNEI. CDR3 residues: CASSEFGQGGETQYF. CDR3 nucleotides: TGTGCCAGCAGTGAATTTGGACAGGGAGGGGAGACCCAGTACTTC. Full variable domain (outside the CDR3, taken from reference TRBV2 and TRBJ2-5): EPEVTQTPSHQVTQMGQEVILRCVPISNHLYFYWYRQILGQKVEFLVSFYNNEISEKSEIFDDQFSVERPDGSNFTLKIRSTKLEDSAMYFCASSEFGQGGETQYFGPGTRLLVL.

This clone appeared many times. The V call is TRBV14, the J call TRBJ2-1; D remains ambiguous. V was trimmed by 1 base and J by 0 bases, leaving 7 bases between them. Germline V gives CDR1 SGHDN, CDR2 FVKESK. CDR3 length: 15 amino acids. CDR3 sequence: CASSQVGSSYNEQFF. The DNA for the CDR3 is TGTGCCAGCAGCCAAGTGGGAAGCTCCTACAATGAGCAGTTCTTC.

This clone came up many times. J is TRBJ2-7 and V is TRBV13, with 8 bases that match TRBD1. This CDR3 comprises 21 residues. V lost 5 bases and J lost 3; bases outside the gene matches: 27. Germline V gene lookup returns CDR1 PRHDT and CDR2 FYEKMQ (reference sequence). The CDR3: CASSKQPKLRGRRVPVYEQYF. The CDR3, as DNA: TGTGCCAGCAGCAAACAACCGAAACTCAGGGGGCGGAGGGTTCCGGTCTACGAGCAGTACTTC.

With regard to this clone: A much larger clonotype is one base distant, so this may be a read error. Other nucleotide sequences from this sample produce the same CDR3. The chain couples TRBV9 to TRBJ2-7; 10 nucleotides match TRBD2. Germline V gene lookup returns CDR1 SGDLS and CDR2 YYNGEE. The CDR3 spans 16 residues. Trimming took 0 bases from V and 0 from J; bases not matched to a gene: 3. CDR3 nucleotide sequence: TGTGCCAGCAGCGTAGGGGCTAGCGGGGGCTCCTACGAGCAGTACTTC. As protein: CASSVGASGGSYEQYF.

Judged by abundance, this clone is medium-sized (0.01 to 0.1%). This sequence joins TRBV24-1 and TRBJ2-1; possibly TRBD1 for D (6 bases). Trimming cost V 1 base and J 4 bases, with 10 bases left between them. The CDR3 consists of 15 residues. Looked up from germline, CDR1 is KGHDR and CDR2 is SFDVKD. The CDR3 DNA reads TGTGCCACCAGTGATTTCGGCAGGGGATACAATGAGCAGTTCTTC. It translates to CATSDFGRGYNEQFF.

This clone was seen repeatedly, ten times or more. The chain links TRBV15 to TRBJ2-2; D is possibly TRBD1 (6 bases). This CDR3 has 14 residues. Germline CDR1 is LNHNV and CDR2 is YYDKDF (reference sequence). V lost 0 bases, J lost 7 bases, and 9 bases lay in between. The CDR3 loop reads CATSRERGSGELFF. Here the CDR3 DNA reads TGTGCCACCAGCAGAGAGAGGGGGAGCGGGGAGCTGTTTTTT. The variable domain in full, with the rest retrieved from reference TRBV15 and TRBJ2-2, is DAMVIQNPRYQVTQFGKPVTLSCSQTLNHNVMYWYQQKSSQAPKLLFHYYDKDFNNEADTPDNFQSRRPNTSFCFLDIRSPGLGDTAMYLCATSRERGSGELFFGEGSRLTVL.

The CDR3 loop reads CSASPREGDGRQFF. The CDR3, as DNA: TGCAGTGCTAGTCCGCGGGAGGGCGATGGGCGGCAGTTCTTC. The chain is built from TRBV20-1 and TRBJ2-1; TRBD2 matches at 9 bases. The CDR3 runs to 14 residues. After removal of 3 bases from V and 12 bases from J, the junction contained 12 bases not matched to a gene. CDR1 and CDR2 (germline): DFQATT, SNEGSKA (reference sequence).

This clone was seen repeatedly, ten times or more. A much larger clonotype is one base distant, so this may be a read error. The rearrangement joins TRBV20-1 to TRBJ1-5, with D possibly being TRBD1 (5 bases). This CDR3 contains 15 residues. Germline lookup yields CDR1 DFQATT and CDR2 SNEGSKA (reference sequence). The CDR3 reads CSARDGYFSNRPQHF. CDR3 nucleotides: TGCAGTGCTCGGGACGGGTACTTTAGCAATCGGCCCCAGCATTTT.

The gene calls are TRBV24-1 and TRBJ1-5, with no clear D. Germline loops: CDR1 KGHDR, CDR2 SFDVKD. V was pared by 9 bases and J by 5 bases, with 13 bases between. The CDR3 sequence is 13 residues long. CDR3 region: CATGGRGDQPQHF. CDR3 coding DNA: TGTGCCACCGGAGGACGAGGCGATCAGCCCCAGCATTTT.

This clone was counted a few times. The chain couples TRBV12-3 or TRBV12-4 to TRBJ2-3, with 9 bases that match TRBD2. The CDR3 length is 13 residues. The J segment lost 4 bases and the V segment lost 6 bases, leaving 2 bases of the junction unmatched. CDR3 sequence: CASRLAGADTQYF. CDR3 nucleotide sequence: TGTGCCAGCAGACTAGCGGGTGCAGATACGCAGTATTTT.

Concerning this clone: The junction departs from germline at one end; a sequencing error may be responsible. The V and J genes are TRBV6-5 and TRBJ1-5; D perhaps matches TRBD1 (5 bases). The CDR3 is 14 residues long. The germline gives CDR1 MNHEY, CDR2 SVGAGI. CDR3: CTSSYAGPNQPQHF. The DNA of the CDR3 is TGTACCAGCAGTTATGCAGGGCCTAATCAGCCCCAGCATTTT.

This clone turned up a few times. The CDR3 reads CASSYPTGASYEQYF. CDR3 nucleotide sequence: TGTGCCAGCAGTTACCCGACAGGGGCATCCTACGAGCAGTACTTC. This chain uses TRBV6-2 or TRBV6-3 with TRBJ2-7; 8 bases are shared with TRBD1. CDR1 MNHEY and CDR2 SVGEGT come from the germline V gene. The V and J ends lost 2 bases and 1 base, in that order; junction bases with no gene match: 4. The length of the CDR3 is 15 residues.

This clone was observed a handful of times. The CDR3 ends on some other residue instead of the conserved phenylalanine or tryptophan, so this is likely a read error. The CDR3 nucleotides read TGTGCCAGCAGTCATCCTTTGACCGATGTGAGGGGGACCGGTTCCTATAATTCACCCCTCCACCTT. Translated: CASSHPLTDVRGTGSYNSPLHL. The chain is built from TRBV6-9 and TRBJ1-6; maybe TRBD1 (6 bases). The length of the CDR3 is 22 residues. V was shortened by 5 bases and J by 1 base, with 30 bases between the two germline ends. The germline V gene has CDR1 MNHGY and CDR2 SVAAGI.

This clone was observed a few times. The gene calls are TRBV28 and TRBJ1-2; TRBD1 might be the D (5 bases). The CDR3 is made up of 11 amino acids. The V end was cut by 6 bases, the J end by 8 bases, with 10 bases between. Germline-derived CDR1 and CDR2 are MDHEN and SYDVKM. CDR3 nucleotide sequence: TGTGCCAGCAGATCGCGACAGGGCTACACCTTC. Translating it yields CASRSRQGYTF.

Ten or more counts support this clone. The chain links TRBV7-9 to TRBJ2-5; the match to TRBD1 covers 7 bases. The CDR3 has 15 amino acids. Unmatched junction bases numbered 3, after V lost 1 base and J lost 1 base. The germline V gene encodes CDR1 SEHNR and CDR2 FQNEAQ (reference sequence). This CDR3 is CASSLDRGPQETQYF. The DNA for the CDR3 is TGTGCCAGCAGCTTAGACAGGGGTCCCCAAGAGACCCAGTACTTC.

This clone came up many times. The chain recombines TRBV20-1 with TRBJ2-1, with TRBD1 as a possible D gene (5 bases). Germline CDR1 reads DFQATT; CDR2 reads SNEGSKA (reference sequence). V was shortened by 5 bases and J by 0 bases, with 14 bases between the two germline ends. CDR3 length: 15 amino acids. The CDR3 reads CSAGLRGYSYNEQFF. The CDR3 nucleotides read TGCAGTGCTGGTCTAAGGGGTTACTCCTACAATGAGCAGTTCTTC.

The chain carries TRBV5-1 and TRBJ2-2; D not resolved. Trimming removed 0 bases at V and 1 base at J, with 1 base between. Germline loops: CDR1 SGHRS, CDR2 YFSETQ. CDR3 length: 13 amino acids. The CDR3 loop reads CASSLGNTGELFF. DNA of the CDR3: TGCGCCAGCAGCTTGGGGAACACCGGGGAGCTGTTTTTT.

The chain has TRBV7-3 and TRBJ2-2, with D unresolved. This CDR3 contains 12 residues. In germline, CDR1 is SGHTA, CDR2 FQGTGA. With 5 bases removed from V and 1 base from J, the gap between germline ends came to 2 bases. The CDR3 loop is CASSGNTGELFF. CDR3 DNA: TGTGCCAGCAGCGGGAACACCGGGGAGCTGTTTTTT.